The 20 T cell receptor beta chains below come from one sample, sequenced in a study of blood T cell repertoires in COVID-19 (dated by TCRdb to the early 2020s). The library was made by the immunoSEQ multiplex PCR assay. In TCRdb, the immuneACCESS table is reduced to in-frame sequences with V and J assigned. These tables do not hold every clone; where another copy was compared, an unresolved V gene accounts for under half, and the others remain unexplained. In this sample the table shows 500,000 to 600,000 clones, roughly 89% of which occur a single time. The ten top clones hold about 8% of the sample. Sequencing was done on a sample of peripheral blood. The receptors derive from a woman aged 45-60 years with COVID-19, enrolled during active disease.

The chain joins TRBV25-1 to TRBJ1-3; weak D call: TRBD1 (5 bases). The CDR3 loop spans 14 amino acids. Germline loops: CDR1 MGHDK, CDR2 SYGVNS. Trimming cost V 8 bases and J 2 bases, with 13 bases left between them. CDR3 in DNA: TGTGCCAGCTCCGTGGGGGGTGCTGGAAACACCATATATTTT. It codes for CASSVGGAGNTIYF.

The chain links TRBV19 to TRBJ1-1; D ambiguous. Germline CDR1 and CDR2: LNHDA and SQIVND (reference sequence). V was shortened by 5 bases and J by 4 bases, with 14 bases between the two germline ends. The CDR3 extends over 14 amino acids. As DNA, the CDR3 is TGTGCCAGTAGTGAGAGAAGCATATCCACTGAAGCTTTCTTT. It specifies CASSERSISTEAFF.

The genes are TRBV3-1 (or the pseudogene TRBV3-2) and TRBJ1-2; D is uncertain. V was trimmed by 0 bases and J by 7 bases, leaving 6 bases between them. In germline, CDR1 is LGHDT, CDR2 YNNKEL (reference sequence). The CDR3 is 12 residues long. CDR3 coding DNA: TGTGCCAGCAGCCAAGAAGGGAGTGGCTACACCTTC. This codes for CASSQEGSGYTF.

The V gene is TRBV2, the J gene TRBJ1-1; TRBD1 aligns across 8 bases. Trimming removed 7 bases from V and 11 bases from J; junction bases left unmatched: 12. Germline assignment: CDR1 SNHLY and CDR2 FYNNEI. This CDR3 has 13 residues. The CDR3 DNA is TGTGCCAGCACCAACAACCTGGACAGGGACGCTTTCTTT. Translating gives CASTNNLDRDAFF. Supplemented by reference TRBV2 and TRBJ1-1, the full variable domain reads EPEVTQTPSHQVTQMGQEVILRCVPISNHLYFYWYRQILGQKVEFLVSFYNNEISEKSEIFDDQFSVERPDGSNFTLKIRSTKLEDSAMYFCASTNNLDRDAFFGQGTRLTVV.

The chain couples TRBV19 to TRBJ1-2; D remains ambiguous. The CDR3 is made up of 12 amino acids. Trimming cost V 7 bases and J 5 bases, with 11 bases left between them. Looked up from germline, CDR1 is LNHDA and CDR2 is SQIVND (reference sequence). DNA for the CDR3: TGTGCCAGTAAGAGAGGAGATTATGGCTACACCTTC. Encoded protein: CASKRGDYGYTF.

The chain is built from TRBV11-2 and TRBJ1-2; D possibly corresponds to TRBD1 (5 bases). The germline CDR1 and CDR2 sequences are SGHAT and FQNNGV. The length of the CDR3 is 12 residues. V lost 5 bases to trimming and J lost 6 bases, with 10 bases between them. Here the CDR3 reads CASSGGEDGYTF. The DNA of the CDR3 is TGTGCCAGCAGCGGAGGGGAAGATGGCTACACCTTC.

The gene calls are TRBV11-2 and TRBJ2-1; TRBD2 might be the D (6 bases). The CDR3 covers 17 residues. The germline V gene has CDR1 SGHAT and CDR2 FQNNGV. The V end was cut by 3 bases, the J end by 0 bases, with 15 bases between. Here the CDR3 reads CASSLRPRGSSYNEQFF. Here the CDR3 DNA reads TGTGCCAGCAGCTTGAGGCCACGGGGGAGCTCCTACAATGAGCAGTTCTTC.

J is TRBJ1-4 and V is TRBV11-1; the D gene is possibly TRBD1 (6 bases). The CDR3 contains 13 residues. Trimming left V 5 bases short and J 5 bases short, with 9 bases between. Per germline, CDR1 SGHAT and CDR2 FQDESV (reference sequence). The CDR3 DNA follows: TGTGCCAGCAGCCTCGGACAGAATGAAAAACTGTTTTTT. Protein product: CASSLGQNEKLFF. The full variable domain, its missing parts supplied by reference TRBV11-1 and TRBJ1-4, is EAEVAQSPRYKITEKSQAVAFWCDPISGHATLYWYRQILGQGPELLVQFQDESVVDDSQLPKDRFSAERLKGVDSTLKIQPAELGDSAMYLCASSLGQNEKLFFGSGTQLSVL.

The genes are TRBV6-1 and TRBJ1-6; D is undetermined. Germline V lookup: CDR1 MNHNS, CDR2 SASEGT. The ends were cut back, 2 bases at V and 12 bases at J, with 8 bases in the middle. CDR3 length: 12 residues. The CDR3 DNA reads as TGTGCCAGCAGTGAACCCGGGGAACCCCTCCACTTT. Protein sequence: CASSEPGEPLHF.

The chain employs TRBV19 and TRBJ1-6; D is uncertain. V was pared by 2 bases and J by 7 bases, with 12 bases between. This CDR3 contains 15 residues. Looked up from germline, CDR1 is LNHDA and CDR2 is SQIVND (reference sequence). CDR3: CASSISVGGNSPLHF. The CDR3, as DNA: TGTGCCAGTAGTATATCAGTGGGAGGAAATTCACCCCTCCACTTT. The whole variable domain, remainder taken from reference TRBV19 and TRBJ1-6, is DGGITQSPKYLFRKEGQNVTLSCEQNLNHDAMYWYRQDPGQGLRLIYYSQIVNDFQKGDIAEGYSVSREKKESFPLTVTSAQKNPTAFYLCASSISVGGNSPLHFGNGTRLTVT.

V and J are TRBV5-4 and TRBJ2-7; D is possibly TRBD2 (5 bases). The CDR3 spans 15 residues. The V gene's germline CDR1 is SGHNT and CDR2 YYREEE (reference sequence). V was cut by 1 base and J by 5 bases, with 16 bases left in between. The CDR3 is CASSLSNTLGDEQYF. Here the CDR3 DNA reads TGTGCCAGCAGCTTGAGCAATACCCTCGGGGACGAGCAGTACTTC. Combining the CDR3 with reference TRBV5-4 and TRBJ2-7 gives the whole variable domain ETGVTQSPTHLIKTRGQQVTLRCSSQSGHNTVSWYQQALGQGPQFIFQYYREEENGRGNFPPRFSGLQFPNYSSELNVNALELDDSALYLCASSLSNTLGDEQYFGPGTRLTVT.

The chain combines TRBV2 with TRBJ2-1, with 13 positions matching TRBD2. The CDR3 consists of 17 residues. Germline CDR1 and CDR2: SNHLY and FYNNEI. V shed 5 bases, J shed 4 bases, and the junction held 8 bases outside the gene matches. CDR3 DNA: TGTGCCAGCAGTTTACGGACTAGCGGGGGACCTTACAATGAGCAGTTCTTC. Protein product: CASSLRTSGGPYNEQFF. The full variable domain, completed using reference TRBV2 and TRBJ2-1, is EPEVTQTPSHQVTQMGQEVILRCVPISNHLYFYWYRQILGQKVEFLVSFYNNEISEKSEIFDDQFSVERPDGSNFTLKIRSTKLEDSAMYFCASSLRTSGGPYNEQFFGPGTRLTVL.

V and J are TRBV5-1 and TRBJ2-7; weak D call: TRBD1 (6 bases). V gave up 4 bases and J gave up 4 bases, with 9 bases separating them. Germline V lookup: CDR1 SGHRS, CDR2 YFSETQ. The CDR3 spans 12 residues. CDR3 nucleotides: TGCGCCAGCAGCGCCGGACAGTACGAGCAGTACTTC. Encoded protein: CASSAGQYEQYF.

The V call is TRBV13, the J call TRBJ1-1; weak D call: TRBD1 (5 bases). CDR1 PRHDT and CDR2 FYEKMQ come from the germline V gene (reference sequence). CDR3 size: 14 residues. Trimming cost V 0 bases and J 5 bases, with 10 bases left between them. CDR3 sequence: CASSLGQKGTEAFF. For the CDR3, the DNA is TGTGCCAGCAGCTTAGGCCAGAAGGGGACTGAAGCTTTCTTT.

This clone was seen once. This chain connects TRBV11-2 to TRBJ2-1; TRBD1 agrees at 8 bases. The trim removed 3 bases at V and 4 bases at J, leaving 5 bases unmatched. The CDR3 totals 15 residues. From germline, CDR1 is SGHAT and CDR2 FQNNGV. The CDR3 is CASSLGRGPYNEQFF. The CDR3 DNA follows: TGTGCCAGCAGCTTGGGCAGGGGGCCTTACAATGAGCAGTTCTTC.

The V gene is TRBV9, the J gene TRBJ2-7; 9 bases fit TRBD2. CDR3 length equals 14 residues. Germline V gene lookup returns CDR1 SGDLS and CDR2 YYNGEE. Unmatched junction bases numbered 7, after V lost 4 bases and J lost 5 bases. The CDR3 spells CASSFQAGGHEQYF. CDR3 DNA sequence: TGTGCCAGCAGCTTTCAAGCGGGGGGCCACGAGCAGTACTTC.

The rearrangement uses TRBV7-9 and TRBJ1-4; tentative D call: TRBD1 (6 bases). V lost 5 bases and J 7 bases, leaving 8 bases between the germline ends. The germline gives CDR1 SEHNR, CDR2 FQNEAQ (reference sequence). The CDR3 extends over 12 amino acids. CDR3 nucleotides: TGTGCCAGCAGCACACAGGGTGAAAAACTGTTTTTT. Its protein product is CASSTQGEKLFF.

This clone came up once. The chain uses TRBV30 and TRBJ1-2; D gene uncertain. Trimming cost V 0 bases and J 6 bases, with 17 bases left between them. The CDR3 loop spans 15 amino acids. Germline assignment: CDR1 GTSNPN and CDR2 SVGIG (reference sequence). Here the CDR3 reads CAWSVYFRDTDGYTF. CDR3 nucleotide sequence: TGTGCCTGGAGTGTATACTTTCGGGATACAGATGGCTACACCTTC.

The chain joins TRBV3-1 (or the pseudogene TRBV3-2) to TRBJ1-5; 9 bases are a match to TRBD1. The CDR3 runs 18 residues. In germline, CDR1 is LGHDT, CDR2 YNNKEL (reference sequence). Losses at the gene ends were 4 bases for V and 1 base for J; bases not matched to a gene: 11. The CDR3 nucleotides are TGTGCCAGCAGCCTTACAGGGGGCGTGGGAATAAGCAATCAGCCCCAGCATTTT. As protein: CASSLTGGVGISNQPQHF.

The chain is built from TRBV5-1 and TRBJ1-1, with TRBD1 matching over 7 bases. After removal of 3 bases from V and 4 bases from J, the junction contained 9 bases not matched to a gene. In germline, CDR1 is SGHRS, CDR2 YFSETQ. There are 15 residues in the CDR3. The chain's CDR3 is CASSSTGMDGTEAFF. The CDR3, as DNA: TGCGCCAGCAGCTCGACAGGGATGGATGGCACTGAAGCTTTCTTT.